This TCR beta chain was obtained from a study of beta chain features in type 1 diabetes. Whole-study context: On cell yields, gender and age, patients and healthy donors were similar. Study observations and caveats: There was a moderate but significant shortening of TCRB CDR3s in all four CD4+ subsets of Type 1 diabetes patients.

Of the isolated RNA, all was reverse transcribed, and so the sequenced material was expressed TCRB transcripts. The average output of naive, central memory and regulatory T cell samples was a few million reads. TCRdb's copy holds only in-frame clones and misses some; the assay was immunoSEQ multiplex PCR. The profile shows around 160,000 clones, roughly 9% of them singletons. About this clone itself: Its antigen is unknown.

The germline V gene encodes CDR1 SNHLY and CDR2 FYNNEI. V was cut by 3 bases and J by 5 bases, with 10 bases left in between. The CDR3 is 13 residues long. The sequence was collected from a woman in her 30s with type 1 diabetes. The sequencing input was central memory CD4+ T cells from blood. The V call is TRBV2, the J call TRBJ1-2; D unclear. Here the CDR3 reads CASSEWREYGYTF. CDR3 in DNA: TGTGCCAGCAGTGAGTGGAGGGAATATGGCTACACCTTC.